These 29 T cell receptor beta chains share one sample of origin, sequenced in a study of regulatory T cells in long-lasting Graves disease. Time point given: persistent/refractory GD, antithyroid drugs over 5 years with positive TRAb. The TCR library was made from RNA that had been extracted from PBMCs in TRIzol. Library construction for TCR beta used iRepertoire HTBI primers and Arm-PCR of CDR3 regions. Using its own MiXCR run on the multiplex PCR reads, TCRdb lists one record per CDR3 protein. Here the sample spans around 460,000 distinct CDR3 sequences, 22% being singletons. Sequenced material: peripheral blood mononuclear cells (PBMCs), taken when the disease was refractory, from a patient treated with antithyroid drugs. These receptors all stem from a female donor with Graves disease.

The V and J genes are TRBV20-1 and TRBJ2-7; D might be TRBD1 (6 bases). V was cut by 5 bases and J by 0 bases, with 11 bases left in between. Germline V gene sequence: CDR1 DFQATT, CDR2 SNEGSKA (reference sequence). The CDR3 runs to 13 residues. DNA of the CDR3: TGCAGTGCTCGGACAGTTTACTCCTACGAGCAGTACTTC. This translates into CSARTVYSYEQYF.

This clonotype showed up many times. This chain uses TRBV6-9 with TRBJ1-2; D might be TRBD1 (6 bases). V lost 8 bases and J 5 bases, leaving 18 bases between the germline ends. CDR3 length equals 14 residues. The germline CDR1 and CDR2 sequences are MNHGY and SVAAGI. The DNA of the CDR3 is TGTGCCAGCGGTTCCCGCGGGGGGCTATATGGCTACACCTTC. Its translation: CASGSRGGLYGYTF.

This clonotype was counted a few times. The rearrangement links TRBV12-3 or TRBV12-4 to TRBJ2-5; 7 nucleotides line up with TRBD1. This CDR3 contains 14 residues. The ends lost 6 bases at V and 3 bases at J; junction bases unmatched: 7. The CDR3 region is CASRPDRTKETQYF. The CDR3 bases are TGTGCCAGCAGACCGGACAGGACGAAAGAGACCCAGTACTTC.

J is TRBJ2-5 and V is TRBV24-1; 10 bases are shared with TRBD1. With the DNA end fitting TRBJ2-4 better, the J assignment may be wrong. The CDR3 spans 17 residues. Germline CDR1 and CDR2: KGHDR and SFDVKD. CDR3 coding DNA: TGTGCCACCAGTGACAATCCGGGACAGGGGGCCAAAAACATTCAGTACTTC. Its protein product is CATSDNPGQGAKNIQYF.

This clonotype was observed a few times. The chain is built from TRBV15 and TRBJ2-2; D uncertain. This CDR3 contains 12 residues. The V gene lost 4 bases and the J gene lost 3 bases, with 3 bases spanning the gap. Germline-derived CDR1 and CDR2 are LNHNV and YYDKDF (reference sequence). CDR3 sequence reads: CATSTYTGELFF. DNA of the CDR3: TGTGCCACCAGCACCTACACCGGGGAGCTGTTTTTT.

This clonotype was observed many times. V usage is TRBV7-2 and J usage is TRBJ1-2, with D perhaps matching TRBD1 (6 bases). CDR1 is SGHTA and CDR2 is FQGNSA in the germline V gene. Trimming left V 0 bases short and J 1 base short, with 12 bases between. This CDR3 contains 16 residues. CDR3: CASSLANKGVNYGYTF. The CDR3 nucleotides read TGTGCCAGCAGCTTAGCGAATAAGGGGGTTAACTATGGCTACACCTTC.

This clonotype was seen only once. This chain connects TRBV10-3 to TRBJ1-5; no reliable D call. CDR1 ENHRY and CDR2 SYGVKD come from the germline V gene. Deletions cut 0 bases from V and 5 bases from J, with 17 bases between. CDR3 size: 17 residues. CDR3 protein: CAISESRSNSADQPQHF. The CDR3 nucleotides read TGTGCCATCAGTGAGTCGCGGTCTAACTCAGCCGATCAGCCCCAGCATTTT.

The chain recombines TRBV5-1 with TRBJ2-7; no clear D gene. Between the trimmed V and J ends, which lost 0 bases and 2 bases, there was a span of 9 bases. In germline, CDR1 is SGHRS, CDR2 YFSETQ. The CDR3 is 14 residues long. CDR3 in DNA: TGCGCCAGCAGCTTGGAGGGAAACACCTACGAGCAGTACTTC. It specifies CASSLEGNTYEQYF.

This clonotype was counted at least ten times. The V gene is TRBV28, the J gene TRBJ2-7, with 11 bases lining up with TRBD2. CDR3 length: 17 residues. J gave up 6 bases and V 3 bases, and 13 bases lay outside the gene matches. Germline assignment: CDR1 MDHEN and CDR2 SYDVKM. CDR3 region: CASSLPLAGAFSREQYF. The CDR3 nucleotides are TGTGCCAGCAGTTTGCCACTAGCGGGAGCCTTTTCGCGCGAGCAGTACTTC.

This clonotype showed up just a few times. The rearrangement uses TRBV30 and TRBJ2-2; 8 nucleotides match TRBD1. The CDR3 loop spans 15 amino acids. Germline V lookup: CDR1 GTSNPN, CDR2 SVGIG (reference sequence). J lost 3 bases, V lost 1 base, and 4 bases had no gene match. CDR3 sequence: CAWSEDRGYTGELFF. The CDR3 coding sequence is TGTGCCTGGAGTGAAGACAGGGGATACACCGGGGAGCTGTTTTTT.

In this sample, this clonotype turned up a few times. The J gene is TRBJ2-2, the V gene TRBV29-1; possibly TRBD1 for D (5 bases). Germline-derived CDR1 and CDR2 are SQVTM and ANQGSEA. The V gene lost 8 bases and the J gene lost 0 bases, with 13 bases spanning the gap. The CDR3 totals 14 residues. The CDR3 sequence: CSISQAANTGELFF. CDR3 nucleotide sequence: TGCAGCATATCACAGGCCGCGAACACCGGGGAGCTGTTTTTT.

Many counts were recorded for this clonotype. The V gene is TRBV7-2, the J gene TRBJ2-2; either TRBD1 or TRBD2 may supply D (6 bases each). V dropped 0 bases and J dropped 6 bases, with 8 bases sitting between them. The CDR3 sequence is 14 residues long. The germline V gene encodes CDR1 SGHTA and CDR2 FQGNSA. The CDR3 region has the DNA TGTGCCAGCAGCTTAGCGGGGGGCTCCGGGGAGCTGTTTTTT. Translation: CASSLAGGSGELFF.

This clonotype was seen a handful of times. The V and J genes are TRBV28 and TRBJ1-5, with D perhaps matching TRBD1 (6 bases). Germline V CDR1 and CDR2: MDHEN, SYDVKM. V was trimmed by 7 bases and J by 7 bases, leaving 26 bases between them. The CDR3 is 17 amino acids. DNA for the CDR3: TGTGCCAGCAACCCGCCCAGGGGAGAGACCCTCCGGCAGCCCCAGCATTTT. Protein: CASNPPRGETLRQPQHF.

This clonotype was seen many times. The chain has TRBV12-3 or TRBV12-4 and TRBJ2-2; D gene uncertain. The CDR3 extends over 13 amino acids. V shed 8 bases and J shed 1 base, with 8 bases lying between them. CDR3 protein: CASAPLNTGELFF. CDR3 in DNA: TGTGCCAGCGCCCCTTTGAACACCGGGGAGCTGTTTTTT.

The chain uses TRBV20-1 and TRBJ1-4; TRBD1 matches 8 bases. The V gene's germline CDR1 is DFQATT and CDR2 SNEGSKA (reference sequence). Trimming cost V 8 bases and J 7 bases; bases outside gene matches: 12. This CDR3 is built from 14 residues. CDR3 nucleotide sequence: TGCAGTACCGAACGTGTGACAGGGGTTGAAAAACTGTTTTTT. Its protein is CSTERVTGVEKLFF.

This clonotype was recorded many times. The chain employs TRBV6-1 and TRBJ2-2; 7 nucleotides match TRBD2. The CDR3 covers 17 residues. Looked up from germline, CDR1 is MNHNS and CDR2 is SASEGT. The trim removed 10 bases at V and 0 bases at J, leaving 14 bases unmatched. CDR3 bases: TGTGCCACAAAGCAAGGTTACCGGGGGGCGAACACCGGGGAGCTGTTTTTT. Protein product: CATKQGYRGANTGELFF.

At least ten counts were recorded for this clonotype. This rearrangement joins TRBV28 to TRBJ1-5, with D possibly matching TRBD1 (5 bases). Germline assignment: CDR1 MDHEN and CDR2 SYDVKM. The CDR3 extends over 14 amino acids. Trimming stripped 4 bases from V and 5 bases from J, with 12 bases between. In DNA, the CDR3 is TGTGCCAGCAGTTCAGGGACCCCCGATCAGCCCCAGCATTTT. This codes for CASSSGTPDQPQHF.

There are many counts of this clonotype. The chain links TRBV28 to TRBJ2-2, with D hard to call. The CDR3 extends over 13 amino acids. V was trimmed by 5 bases and J by 3 bases, leaving 7 bases between them. CDR1 MDHEN and CDR2 SYDVKM come from the germline V gene. The CDR3, as DNA: TGTGCCAGCAGTCCTCCAGACACCGGGGAGCTGTTTTTT. This codes for CASSPPDTGELFF.

In this sample, this clonotype turned up a few times. The V and J genes are TRBV7-2 and TRBJ2-1; D not certain. Trimming took off 2 bases at V and 12 bases at J, with 11 bases between the two ends. This CDR3 is built from 12 residues. Germline lookup yields CDR1 SGHTA and CDR2 FQGNSA. The CDR3 nucleotides read TGTGCCAGCAGCTTAAGACCCGGCCTGCAGTTCTTC. It codes for CASSLRPGLQFF.

This clonotype was recorded a few times. The chain employs TRBV7-2 and TRBJ1-6; 9 bases fit TRBD1. The junction had 5 bases not matched to a gene; V was cut back by 5 bases and J by 9 bases. From germline, CDR1 is SGHTA and CDR2 FQGNSA. The CDR3 length is 14 residues. CDR3 in DNA: TGTGCCAGCAGCCCAGGACAGGGGAGTTCACCCCTCCACTTT. This codes for CASSPGQGSSPLHF.

This clonotype has just a few counts. The chain recombines TRBV7-9 with TRBJ1-2, with D perhaps TRBD1 (6 bases). Germline CDR1 reads SEHNR; CDR2 reads FQNEAQ (reference sequence). Trimming shortened V by 5 bases and J by 8 bases, and 12 bases separated the two germline ends. The CDR3 length is 12 residues. CDR3 sequence: CASSPGEYGYTF. CDR3 in DNA: TGTGCCAGCAGCCCAGGGGAATACGGCTACACCTTC.

The chain recombines TRBV27 with TRBJ2-3; TRBD2 matches at 13 bases. V was clipped by 6 bases and J by 6 bases; unmatched bases: 12. The length of the CDR3 is 17 residues. Germline lookup yields CDR1 MNHEY and CDR2 SMNVEV (reference sequence). The CDR3 DNA follows: TGTGCCAGCAGCGTAACCCGGACTAGCGGGAGTCCGGATACGCAGTATTTT. Translated, it gives CASSVTRTSGSPDTQYF.

This clonotype was counted many times. This chain links TRBV6-1 with TRBJ1-4, with D tentatively TRBD1 (5 bases). The CDR3 is 12 residues long. The germline V and J ends were trimmed by 8 bases and 7 bases, with 11 bases remaining between them. CDR1 is MNHNS, CDR2 SASEGT, per germline. CDR3 sequence (DNA): TGTGCCAGCCGGCAGGGAGGTGAAAAACTGTTTTTT. It yields the protein CASRQGGEKLFF.

The V call is TRBV15, the J call TRBJ2-2, with TRBD1 identical over 8 bases. V lost 2 bases to trimming and J lost 4 bases; unmatched junction nucleotides: 9. This CDR3 has 17 residues. Per the germline V gene, CDR1 is LNHNV and CDR2 is YYDKDF (reference sequence). The chain's CDR3 is CATSRLTGASSTGELFF. The CDR3 DNA sequence: TGTGCCACCAGCAGATTGACAGGGGCCTCGAGCACCGGGGAGCTGTTTTTT.

The chain joins TRBV20-1 to TRBJ2-5, with D perhaps being TRBD1 or TRBD2 (5 bases each). Looked up from germline, CDR1 is DFQATT and CDR2 is SNEGSKA (reference sequence). Trimming removed 1 base from V and 5 bases from J, with 14 bases in between. The CDR3 extends over 14 amino acids. CDR3 coding DNA: TGCAGTGCTAGAGTGGGGACGGCGAGCGAGACCCAGTACTTC. It specifies CSARVGTASETQYF.

The genes are TRBV6-2 or TRBV6-3 and TRBJ1-5; 9 nucleotides line up with TRBD1. Germline trimming cut 3 bases from V and 7 bases from J; bases unmatched to any gene: 7. This CDR3 comprises 15 residues. Per germline, CDR1 MNHEY and CDR2 SVGEGT. CDR3 DNA sequence: TGTGCCAGCAGTTATGCAGGGACAGGGAGCCAGCCCCAGCATTTT. Translating gives CASSYAGTGSQPQHF.

This clonotype appeared a few times. J is TRBJ2-2 and V is TRBV5-1; 7 bases align to TRBD2. The germline gives CDR1 SGHRS, CDR2 YFSETQ. CDR3 size: 17 residues. V lost 0 bases, J lost 0 bases, and 5 bases stayed unmatched. CDR3 bases: TGCGCCAGCAGCTTGGATCTGCTAGCGGCGAACACCGGGGAGCTGTTTTTT. Translation: CASSLDLLAANTGELFF.

The V call is TRBV4-1, the J call TRBJ2-7; the D is unclear. The CDR3 loop spans 15 amino acids. The germline V gene encodes CDR1 MGHRA and CDR2 YSYEKL. Trimming left V 1 base short and J 6 bases short, with 16 bases between. CDR3 amino acids: CASSQVVSGASEQYF. The CDR3 DNA sequence: TGCGCCAGCAGCCAAGTGGTCTCAGGAGCATCCGAGCAGTACTTC.

This clonotype has just a few counts. The V and J genes are TRBV12-3 or TRBV12-4 and TRBJ2-2, with 8 bases aligning to TRBD1. This CDR3 spans 16 amino acids. V was clipped by 6 bases and J by 1 base; unmatched bases: 7. The CDR3 DNA is TGTGCCAGCAGGTCTACCGGGACAGGGAACACCGGGGAGCTGTTTTTT. Translation: CASRSTGTGNTGELFF.